Described below is a single T cell receptor beta chain sequence and its context. Per the germline V gene, CDR1 is KGHSH and CDR2 is LQKENI. There are 14 residues in the CDR3. After removal of 3 bases from V and 4 bases from J, the junction contained 3 bases not matched to a gene. This sample was taken from a study of blood T cell repertoires in COVID-19. Study in general: Specimens from acute and convalescent COVID-19 originated in the United States, Italy and Spain. PBMCs, B-cell-depleted T cells, or T cells were the source of the cDNA or gDNA that made up the material.

In the original analysis: Amplification from reference gene primers served as the basis for estimated nucleated cell counts. Only in-frame clones appear in the TCRdb table, and some are missing; sequencing was by immunoSEQ multiplex PCR. V, J and clone size are those of that table, while D and trimming were read from the DNA. The profile shows 15,000 to 25,000 clones, more than 85% of them singletons. This clonotype was obtained from a woman in her fifties or sixties with active COVID-19. Material: peripheral blood. The V call is TRBV18, the J call TRBJ1-3; TRBD1 agrees at 7 bases. This CDR3 is CASSPKGGGNTIYF. The DNA of the CDR3 is TGTGCCAGCTCACCCAAAGGGGGCGGAAACACCATATATTTT.